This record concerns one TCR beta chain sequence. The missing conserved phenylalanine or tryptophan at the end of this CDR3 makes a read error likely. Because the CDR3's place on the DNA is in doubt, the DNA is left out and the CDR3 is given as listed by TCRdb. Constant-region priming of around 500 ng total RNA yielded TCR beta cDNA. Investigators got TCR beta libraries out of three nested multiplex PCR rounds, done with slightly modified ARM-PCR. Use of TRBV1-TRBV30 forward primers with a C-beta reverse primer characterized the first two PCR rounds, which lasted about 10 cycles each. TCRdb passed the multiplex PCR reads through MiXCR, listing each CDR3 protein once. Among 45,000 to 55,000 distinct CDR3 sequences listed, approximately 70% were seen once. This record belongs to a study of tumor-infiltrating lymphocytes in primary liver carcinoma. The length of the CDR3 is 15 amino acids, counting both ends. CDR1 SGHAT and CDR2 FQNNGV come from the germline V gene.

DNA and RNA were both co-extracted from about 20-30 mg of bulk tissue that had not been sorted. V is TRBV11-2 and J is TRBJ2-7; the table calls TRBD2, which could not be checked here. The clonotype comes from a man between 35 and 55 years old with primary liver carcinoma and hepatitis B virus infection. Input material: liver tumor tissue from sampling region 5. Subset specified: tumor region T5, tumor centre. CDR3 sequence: CAGSLGGTLPYERYY.